One T cell receptor (beta chain) is described in this entry. The protocol was immunoSEQ multiplex PCR, while the TCRdb copy is restricted to in-frame clones and leaves out a portion. The sample carries under 200,000 clones, 80% to 95% recorded once. The data originate from a study of control samples from healthy donors and cancer patients. Trimming shortened V by 0 bases and J by 3 bases, and 9 bases separated the two germline ends. CDR1 SEHNR and CDR2 FQNEAQ come from the germline V gene (reference sequence). The CDR3 extends over 15 amino acids. The clonotype originates from a woman aged 55-70 years in good health. The rearrangement joins TRBV7-9 to TRBJ1-3; TRBD1 is a possible D gene (5 bases). Source material: blood. This chain's CDR3 is CASSLAGGGGNTIYF. CDR3 DNA sequence: TGTGCCAGCAGCTTAGCCGGGGGTGGTGGAAACACCATATATTTT.